A single sample is the source of the 2 T cell receptor beta chains below, sequenced in a study of patients and donors after allogeneic stem cell transplantation. TCRdb called the RT-PCR reads again in MiXCR, with one record for every CDR3 protein. The data hold roughly 230,000 distinct CDR3 sequences, with 13% to 15% observed a single time. Sample: blood, either unsorted or a sorted T cell fraction (not recorded which). The receptors come from a human donor who was either an allogeneic HSCT recipient or a stem cell or donor lymphocyte infusion donor (not recorded which). It is not recorded whose cells these are; they may come from a transplant donor.

The gene calls are TRBV27 and TRBJ2-3; tentative D call: TRBD2 (6 bases). From germline, CDR1 is MNHEY and CDR2 SMNVEV (reference sequence). Trimming removed 6 bases at V and 6 bases at J, with 22 bases between. There are 16 residues in the CDR3. The CDR3 here is CASRRPSGPGGDTQYF. The CDR3 nucleotides are TGTGCCAGCAGAAGGCCCTCGGGACCTGGAGGGGATACGCAGTATTTT.

This clonotype showed up many times. The V gene is TRBV5-6, the J gene TRBJ1-2, with no clear D. The CDR3 length is 13 residues. V lost 0 bases, J lost 4 bases, and 7 bases lay in between. The V gene's germline CDR1 is SGHDT and CDR2 YYEEEE. The CDR3 loop is CASSLAGSYGYTF. Here the CDR3 DNA reads TGTGCCAGCAGCTTGGCGGGGAGCTATGGCTACACCTTC.